Listed below are T cell receptor beta chains from one sample, sequenced in a study of T cells after yellow fever vaccination. TCRdb ran MiXCR on the 5' RACE reads and lists one entry per CDR3 protein. The table shows some 240,000 distinct CDR3 sequences, with around 5.2% occurring only once. This sample comprised CD4+ T cells sorted from PBMCs, obtained on the day of the yellow fever booster vaccination. Receptors were obtained from a man between 18 and 29 years old who received the YFV17D yellow fever vaccine. CDR3s include the opening cysteine and the closing phenylalanine or tryptophan. The order of the fields is J gene, V gene, D gene, clone size, CDR3 length, CDR3 protein, CDR3 DNA. The D gene is left open where the match is weak. Where a row states a size, it is once, few, many or the class of an expanded clone; other rows omit it.

TRBJ1-6	TRBV2	TRBD1	-	15	CASSERGTGNSPLHF	TGTGCCAGCAGTGAAAGAGGGACAGGAAATTCACCCCTCCACTTT
TRBJ2-2	TRBV6-5	TRBD2	few	16	CASIQLAGGWTGELFF	TGTGCCAGCATCCAACTAGCGGGGGGTTGGACCGGGGAGCTGTTTTTT
TRBJ1-2	TRBV7-2	-	many	14	CASSYAAGDYGYTF	TGTGCCAGCAGCTACGCCGCAGGGGATTATGGCTACACCTTC
TRBJ1-4	TRBV5-1	-	many	15	CASSNAGPEDEKLFF	TGCGCCAGCAGCAATGCGGGTCCTGAGGATGAAAAACTGTTTTTT
TRBJ2-4	TRBV7-9	-	many	17	CASSLFAVQPNKNIQYF	TGTGCCAGCAGCTTATTTGCCGTCCAGCCGAACAAAAACATTCAGTACTTC
TRBJ1-1	TRBV7-9	-	-	13	CASSLDMNTEVFF	TGTGCCAGCAGCTTAGACATGAACACTGAAGTTTTCTTT
TRBJ1-2	TRBV7-2	-	few	15	CASSSHFSTNYGYTF	TGTGCCAGCAGCTCGCACTTCTCCACTAACTATGGCTACACCTTC
TRBJ1-6	TRBV9	-	many	17	CASSVSPGASYNSPLHF	TGTGCCAGCAGCGTATCTCCGGGGGCCTCCTATAATTCACCCCTCCACTTT
TRBJ2-3	TRBV6-5	TRBD2	-	19	CASSYQDPRGGGARGTQYF	TGTGCCAGCAGTTACCAAGACCCCCGGGGCGGGGGGGCCCGGGGCACGCAGTATTTT
TRBJ2-1	TRBV15	TRBD2	few	15	CATSRDSGGYNEQFF	TGTGCCACCAGCAGAGATAGCGGGGGCTACAATGAGCAGTTCTTC
TRBJ2-3	TRBV7-2	-	few	16	CASSFWGGLGSDTQYF	TGTGCCAGCAGCTTTTGGGGGGGCCTGGGTTCAGATACGCAGTATTTT
TRBJ1-2	TRBV20-1	TRBD1	-	13	CSAGGQANYGYTF	TGCAGTGCGGGGGGACAGGCGAACTATGGCTACACCTTC
TRBJ1-1	TRBV20-1	-	many	13	CSAGRKVGTEAFF	TGCAGTGCAGGACGGAAGGTAGGGACTGAAGCTTTCTTT
TRBJ2-1	TRBV5-4	-	-	15	CASSPEGGAYNEQFF	TGTGCCAGCAGCCCGGAGGGCGGGGCTTACAATGAGCAGTTCTTC
TRBJ1-3	TRBV5-1	-	many	16	CASSLAPGDSGNTIYF	TGCGCCAGCAGCTTGGCCCCCGGGGACTCTGGAAACACCATATATTTT
TRBJ2-2	TRBV20-1	-	medium-sized	14	CSARDARYTGELFF	TGCAGTGCTAGAGATGCTAGATACACCGGGGAGCTGTTTTTT
TRBJ2-1	TRBV3-1	-	many	13	CASSQSRVSEQFF	TGTGCCAGCAGCCAATCAAGGGTGTCCGAGCAGTTCTTC
TRBJ1-4	TRBV4-1	-	many	14	CASSQVGGTVQLFF	TGCGCCAGCAGCCAAGTGGGCGGAACCGTACAACTGTTTTTT
TRBJ1-5	TRBV7-2	-	few	16	CASSLRGVNSNQPQHF	TGTGCCAGCAGCTTACGTGGGGTTAATAGCAATCAGCCCCAGCATTTT
TRBJ1-6	TRBV5-1	TRBD1	-	16	CASSSELQGASSPLHF	TGCGCCAGCAGCTCGGAGCTACAGGGGGCTTCGTCACCCCTCCACTTT